Ten or more counts support the clone carrying this TCR beta chain. These data come from a study of metastatic and nonmetastatic thyroid tumors. None of the patients had undergone any treatment ahead of thyroid surgery. TCRdb re-called the PCR reads with MiXCR. The sample shows some 33,000 clones, approximately 7.4% of them seen only once. Looked up from germline, CDR1 is KGHDR and CDR2 is SFDVKD. CDR3 length equals 15 residues. The junction had 4 bases not matched to a gene; V was cut back by 5 bases and J by 2 bases. The origin of this receptor is a female donor with papillary thyroid cancer or a benign thyroid nodule (not recorded which). Some clones in this sample may be carry-over from other donors' samples. Input material: blood. The chain recombines TRBV24-1 with TRBJ2-3; 9 bases align to TRBD2. The CDR3 region has the DNA TGTGCCACCAGTGGGGCTAGCGGGGTCACAGATACGCAGTATTTT. Translation gives CATSGASGVTDTQYF.